The 12 T cell receptor beta chains given below trace back to one sample, sequenced in a study of blood T cell repertoires in COVID-19. TCRdb's table, derived via immunoSEQ multiplex PCR, lists solely in-frame clones and lacks some. The sample lists just over 300,000 clones, almost 90% seen once, with approximately 4% in the top ten. The source material was PBMCs or T cells enriched from blood (not recorded which). These receptors were obtained from a woman aged 18 to 35 with acute COVID-19.

The V call is TRBV9, the J call TRBJ2-7; 7 bases match TRBD1. The CDR3 loop spans 14 amino acids. V gave up 2 bases and J gave up 2 bases; unmatched junction bases: 4. Per germline, CDR1 SGDLS and CDR2 YYNGEE. The CDR3 here is CASSVTGTAYEQYF. The CDR3 DNA follows: TGTGCCAGCAGCGTTACCGGGACAGCCTACGAGCAGTACTTC.

V usage is TRBV7-9 and J usage is TRBJ2-1; TRBD2 agrees at 11 bases. Looked up from germline, CDR1 is SEHNR and CDR2 is FQNEAQ (reference sequence). This CDR3 spans 14 amino acids. Trimming cost V 4 bases and J 5 bases; bases outside gene matches: 1. DNA for the CDR3: TGTGCCAGCAGCTGGGGACTAGCGGACAATGAGCAGTTCTTC. Translation gives CASSWGLADNEQFF. Drawing the rest from reference TRBV7-9 and TRBJ2-1, the complete variable domain is DTGVSQNPRHKITKRGQNVTFRCDPISEHNRLYWYRQTLGQGPEFLTYFQNEAQLEKSRLLSDRFSAERPKGSFSTLEIQRTEQGDSAMYLCASSWGLADNEQFFGPGTRLTVL.

This sequence joins TRBV19 and TRBJ1-3; D gene unclear. Germline CDR1 LNHDA, CDR2 SQIVND (reference sequence). CDR3 length: 12 amino acids. CDR3 sequence reads: CGTSGSGNTIYF. The CDR3 nucleotides are TGTGGCACATCAGGTTCTGGAAACACCATATATTTT.

V and J are TRBV27 and TRBJ2-5, with 13 positions matching TRBD2. V was clipped by 6 bases and J by 5 bases; unmatched bases: 6. The V gene's germline CDR1 is MNHEY and CDR2 SMNVEV (reference sequence). The length of the CDR3 is 15 residues. The CDR3 nucleotides read TGTGCCAGCAGGCCGACTAGCGGGAGGAGGGAGACCCAGTACTTC. Translated, it gives CASRPTSGRRETQYF.

V is TRBV29-1 and J is TRBJ2-3; D may be TRBD2 (6 bases). Germline CDR1 is SQVTM and CDR2 is ANQGSEA. The CDR3 loop spans 10 amino acids. CDR3 loop: CTGGTDTQYF. The CDR3 coding sequence is TGCACAGGCGGGACCGATACGCAGTATTTT.

V is TRBV7-3 and J is TRBJ1-1; D is ambiguous. The length of the CDR3 is 12 residues. V lost 5 bases and J lost 4, with 8 bases in between. CDR1 and CDR2 from the germline V gene are SGHTA and FQGTGA. The CDR3 DNA sequence: TGTGCCAGCAGCCCACCCAGCACTGAAGCTTTCTTT. It specifies CASSPPSTEAFF. Full variable domain (remainder filled in from reference TRBV7-3 and TRBJ1-1): GAGVSQTPSNKVTEKGKYVELRCDPISGHTALYWYRQSLGQGPEFLIYFQGTGAADDSGLPNDRFFAVRPEGSVSTLKIQRTERGDSAVYLCASSPPSTEAFFGQGTRLTVV.

A few counts support this clone. V is TRBV19 and J is TRBJ2-2, with 11 bases fitting TRBD1. The CDR3 has 15 amino acids. J was trimmed by 1 base and V by 7 bases; bases with no gene match: 2. CDR1 is LNHDA and CDR2 is SQIVND in the germline V gene (reference sequence). The CDR3 nucleotides read TGTGCCAGTAAGGGACAGGGGGGGAACACCGGGGAGCTGTTTTTT. This codes for CASKGQGGNTGELFF.

The chain links TRBV4-2 to TRBJ2-5; the match to TRBD1 covers 7 bases. V gave up 0 bases and J gave up 5 bases; unmatched junction bases: 0. This CDR3 is 13 amino acids long. Per germline, CDR1 LGHNA and CDR2 YNFKEQ. The CDR3 here is CASSQEGGETQYF. The CDR3 DNA follows: TGTGCCAGCAGCCAAGAAGGGGGCGAGACCCAGTACTTC.

The gene calls are TRBV13 and TRBJ1-3, with a tentative D call TRBD1 (6 bases). Germline V gene sequence: CDR1 PRHDT, CDR2 FYEKMQ (reference sequence). The CDR3 sequence is 15 residues long. Trimming left V 3 bases short and J 2 bases short, with 11 bases between. CDR3 loop: CASSFGGRPGNTIYF. CDR3 sequence (DNA): TGTGCCAGCAGCTTCGGGGGGCGCCCTGGAAACACCATATATTTT.

The chain joins TRBV5-1 to TRBJ2-2; weak D call: TRBD2 (6 bases). Germline V gene sequence: CDR1 SGHRS, CDR2 YFSETQ. The germline V and J ends were trimmed by 0 bases and 1 base, with 7 bases remaining between them. The CDR3 runs to 15 residues. CDR3 residues: CASSLETRNTGELFF. The CDR3 bases are TGCGCCAGCAGCTTGGAGACTAGGAACACCGGGGAGCTGTTTTTT.

This clone was seen a single time. The rearrangement uses TRBV5-3 and TRBJ1-5; TRBD1 agrees at 12 bases. TRBV5-3 belongs to the ORF category, with a function that is uncertain. The CDR3 is made up of 16 amino acids. The junction had 10 bases not matched to a gene; V was cut back by 4 bases and J by 8 bases. CDR3 nucleotide sequence: TGTGCCAGAAGCGGAACCCGGGACAGGGGGCCTAAGCCCCAGCATTTT. This gives the protein CARSGTRDRGPKPQHF.

The J gene is TRBJ2-1, the V gene TRBV11-3; a weak D match, TRBD2 (5 bases). CDR1 is SGHNT, CDR2 YENEEA, per germline. Trimming took 3 bases from V and 3 from J, leaving 6 bases between them. The CDR3 has 13 amino acids. DNA for the CDR3: TGTGCCAGCAGCTTGAGCGGCTACAATGAGCAGTTCTTC. Residues: CASSLSGYNEQFF.